This record covers a single T cell receptor beta chain. Its specificity is not known. The entry originates in a study of cytomegalovirus exposure and HLA in healthy donors. Whole-study results and caveats: Most observed TCR sequences were rare, whereas some public TCRs were detected in many donors.

V was pared by 0 bases and J by 1 base, with 5 bases of the junction left unmatched. Germline assignment: CDR1 SGHRS and CDR2 YFSETQ. The CDR3 runs 16 residues. The PCR contained 60 Vbeta and 13 Jbeta primers. The data were produced by immunoSEQ multiplex PCR, yet TCRdb's version contains in-frame clones alone and is incomplete. The table lists under 200,000 clones, 80% to 90% of them singletons. The clonotype originates from a man in his late teens or twenties in good health and CMV-seronegative. V is TRBV5-1 and J is TRBJ1-1; 8 bases are shared with TRBD1. The sample consisted of PBMCs. The CDR3 DNA reads TGCGCCAGCAGCTTGGGTGGTGGACAGGGGAACACTGAAGCTTTCTTT. This encodes CASSLGGGQGNTEAFF.